The 18 T cell receptor beta chains listed next were all sequenced from one sample in a study of beta chain features in type 1 diabetes. Reverse transcribing all isolated RNA meant expressed TCRB transcripts were sequenced. Measured with immunoSEQ multiplex PCR; TCRdb has only the in-frame clones, and not every one. The data show 300,000 to 350,000 clones, with less than 9.5% seen just once and 0.44% held by the top ten. Sequencing was performed on central memory CD4+ T cells from blood. The receptor set was obtained from a woman between 18 and 30 years old in good health.

This clone was recorded many times. The chain carries TRBV7-2 and TRBJ2-7, with 10 bases lining up with TRBD2. Germline lookup yields CDR1 SGHTA and CDR2 FQGNSA. The CDR3 is 14 residues long. V shed 1 base, J shed 6 bases, and the junction held 3 bases outside the gene matches. The CDR3 reads CASSLGLAGAEQYF. CDR3 DNA sequence: TGTGCCAGCAGCTTAGGCCTAGCGGGAGCCGAGCAGTACTTC.

V and J are TRBV11-1 and TRBJ2-1; weak D call: TRBD2 (5 bases). The CDR3 loop spans 16 amino acids. V lost 1 base and J lost 3, with 13 bases in between. In germline, CDR1 is SGHAT, CDR2 FQDESV (reference sequence). The CDR3 coding sequence is TGTGCCAGCAGCTTAGTTCTTTTAGGGAGCTACAATGAGCAGTTCTTC. Its translation: CASSLVLLGSYNEQFF.

The table lists this clone with a few counts. The chain links TRBV4-3 to TRBJ2-7, with a weak D call TRBD1 (6 bases). V was shortened by 0 bases and J by 2 bases, with 14 bases between the two germline ends. The germline gives CDR1 LGHNA, CDR2 YSLEER. The CDR3 runs to 16 residues. In DNA, the CDR3 is TGCGCCAGCAGCCAAGATTGGGGAAGGGGGACCTACGAGCAGTACTTC. This translates into CASSQDWGRGTYEQYF.

This clone has a handful of counts. The V gene is TRBV11-2, the J gene TRBJ2-1; 7 nucleotides match TRBD2. J was trimmed by 5 bases and V by 5 bases; bases with no gene match: 9. Germline-derived CDR1 and CDR2 are SGHAT and FQNNGV. The CDR3 runs to 15 residues. Here the CDR3 reads CASSRVAAGDNEQFF. DNA of the CDR3: TGTGCCAGCAGCCGAGTCGCGGCGGGAGACAATGAGCAGTTCTTC.

This clone was picked up a small number of times. The chain couples TRBV5-4 to TRBJ2-7; D not certain. This CDR3 contains 15 residues. Germline CDR1 reads SGHNT; CDR2 reads YYREEE (reference sequence). V lost 4 bases and J 0 bases, leaving 14 bases between the germline ends. The CDR3 loop is CASSPTLASSYEQYF. CDR3 DNA sequence: TGTGCCAGCAGCCCCACTTTGGCGAGCTCCTACGAGCAGTACTTC.

The gene calls are TRBV25-1 and TRBJ2-2; 7 positions match TRBD2. Per germline, CDR1 MGHDK and CDR2 SYGVNS. The CDR3 totals 14 residues. After removal of 3 bases from V and 6 bases from J, the junction contained 4 bases not matched to a gene. The CDR3 DNA reads TGTGCCAGCAGTGATGGGGGGAGGGCCGGGGAGCTGTTTTTT. Translating it yields CASSDGGRAGELFF.

This clone appeared a few times. The rearrangement links TRBV29-1 to TRBJ2-3; TRBD1 agrees at 10 bases. Germline loops: CDR1 SQVTM, CDR2 ANQGSEA. The CDR3 is made up of 15 amino acids. With V trimmed by 3 bases and J by 3 bases, 6 bases remained unmatched. In DNA, the CDR3 is TGCAGCGTTGAGGGAGGGACAGGGGCAACAGATACGCAGTATTTT. Amino acid sequence: CSVEGGTGATDTQYF.

This clone was counted at least ten times. The chain carries TRBV2 and TRBJ2-1; D possibly corresponds to TRBD2 (5 bases). Germline V lookup: CDR1 SNHLY, CDR2 FYNNEI. This CDR3 spans 15 amino acids. Between the trimmed V and J ends, which lost 3 bases and 7 bases, there was a span of 16 bases. The CDR3 sequence is CASSDGLAMGNEQFF. CDR3 DNA sequence: TGTGCCAGCAGTGATGGGCTAGCAATGGGAAATGAGCAGTTCTTC.

The chain carries TRBV7-6 and TRBJ2-1; TRBD2 matches at 7 bases. With 1 base clipped from V and 6 bases from J, the junction kept 0 bases outside the gene matches. The CDR3 contains 13 residues. Germline V gives CDR1 SGHVS, CDR2 FNYEAQ. The CDR3 here is CASSLGLANEQFF. The DNA for the CDR3 is TGTGCCAGCAGCTTAGGACTAGCCAATGAGCAGTTCTTC.

There are a few counts of this clone. The chain is built from TRBV29-1 and TRBJ2-5; TRBD2 matches 7 bases. V shed 7 bases, J shed 0 bases, and the junction held 2 bases outside the gene matches. CDR1 and CDR2 from the germline V gene are SQVTM and ANQGSEA. CDR3 length: 12 amino acids. CDR3 DNA: TGCAGCGGGGGGACTAACCAAGAGACCCAGTACTTC. Amino acid sequence: CSGGTNQETQYF.

The table lists this clone with a few counts. This chain connects TRBV10-3 to TRBJ2-2; the match to TRBD2 covers 10 bases. Looked up from germline, CDR1 is ENHRY and CDR2 is SYGVKD. V lost 4 bases, J lost 2 bases, and 10 bases stayed unmatched. This CDR3 is 18 amino acids long. CDR3 protein: CAISARLGLAANTGELFF. In nucleotides, the CDR3 is TGTGCCATCAGTGCCCGTCTAGGACTAGCGGCCAACACCGGGGAGCTGTTTTTT.

There are a few counts of this clone. The chain is built from TRBV5-1 and TRBJ1-2; 7 bases are a match to TRBD1. The length of the CDR3 is 16 residues. Germline trimming cut 2 bases from V and 3 bases from J; bases unmatched to any gene: 10. Germline CDR1 SGHRS, CDR2 YFSETQ. CDR3 loop: CASSFDRASSDYGYTF. CDR3 nucleotides: TGCGCCAGCAGCTTTGACAGGGCCAGTTCTGACTATGGCTACACCTTC. The entire variable domain, with the rest obtained from reference TRBV5-1 and TRBJ1-2, is as follows: KAGVTQTPRYLIKTRGQQVTLSCSPISGHRSVSWYQQTPGQGLQFLFEYFSETQRNKGNFPGRFSGRQFSNSRSEMNVSTLELGDSALYLCASSFDRASSDYGYTFGSGTRLTVV.

As for this clone: The sample carries other DNA sequences with the same CDR3. The rearrangement uses TRBV6-1 and TRBJ1-2; TRBD1 matches 8 bases. V lost 4 bases, J lost 5 bases, and 3 bases stayed unmatched. This CDR3 region has 13 residues. CDR1 and CDR2 (germline): MNHNS, SASEGT. The CDR3 is CASSGGTGYGYTF. The DNA of the CDR3 is TGTGCCAGCAGTGGAGGGACAGGTTATGGCTACACCTTC.

This clone was picked up a small number of times. This chain links TRBV19 with TRBJ1-2; D may be TRBD1 (5 bases). The CDR3 runs 16 residues. Germline CDR1 is LNHDA and CDR2 is SQIVND (reference sequence). V shed 9 bases and J shed 2 bases, with 22 bases lying between them. DNA of the CDR3: TGTGCCAGCACAATAACCCTCCGACAGTTCAACTATGGCTACACCTTC. This translates into CASTITLRQFNYGYTF.

This clone was seen only a few times. This sample includes further DNA sequences coding for the same CDR3. CDR3 protein: CASSPLAGSYNEQFF. CDR3 in DNA: TGTGCCAGCTCACCACTAGCAGGTTCCTACAATGAGCAGTTCTTC. The chain couples TRBV18 to TRBJ2-1; D is unresolved. Trimming cost V 1 base and J 1 base, with 8 bases left between them. This CDR3 comprises 15 residues. CDR1 is KGHSH and CDR2 is LQKENI in the germline V gene. Drawing the rest from reference TRBV18 and TRBJ2-1, the complete variable domain is NAGVMQNPRHLVRRRGQEARLRCSPMKGHSHVYWYRQLPEEGLKFMVYLQKENIIDESGMPKERFSAEFPKEGPSILRIQQVVRGDSAAYFCASSPLAGSYNEQFFGPGTRLTVL.

The chain employs TRBV6-5 and TRBJ2-7; TRBD1 or TRBD2 may be the D gene (5 bases each). The CDR3 loop spans 11 amino acids. V dropped 9 bases and J dropped 5 bases, with 11 bases sitting between them. CDR1 is MNHEY, CDR2 SVGAGI, per germline. CDR3 in DNA: TGTGCCAGGGGGGTCTTTCACGAGCAGTACTTC. It translates to CARGVFHEQYF.

This chain joins TRBV9 and TRBJ2-6; D ambiguous. CDR3 size: 15 residues. Trimming removed 0 bases at V and 2 bases at J, with 6 bases between. Per germline, CDR1 SGDLS and CDR2 YYNGEE. CDR3 nucleotide sequence: TGTGCCAGCAGCGTAGAAGGGACTGGGGCCAACGTCCTGACTTTC. Its translation is CASSVEGTGANVLTF.

CDR3 nucleotide sequence: TGTGCCAGCAGCTCGCGACAGGTAAATGAAGCTTTCTTT. Protein product: CASSSRQVNEAFF. The chain has TRBV7-2 and TRBJ1-1; a weak D match, TRBD1 (6 bases). The CDR3 runs 13 residues. The germline V and J ends were trimmed by 4 bases and 7 bases, with 13 bases remaining between them. Germline CDR1 reads SGHTA; CDR2 reads FQGNSA.